Listed here are 9 T cell receptor beta chains from one sample, sequenced in a study of blood T cell repertoires in COVID-19. Sequenced by immunoSEQ multiplex PCR; TCRdb stores in-frame clones only, minus some. The table has 150,000 to 200,000 clones, 60% to 80% seen once. The sequenced material came from peripheral blood. The source is a man between 60 and 75 years old with active or convalescent COVID-19.

This clone was detected a few times. The chain is built from TRBV5-1 and TRBJ2-1; TRBD2 is a possible D gene (5 bases). The CDR3 contains 16 residues. Trimming removed 0 bases from V and 6 bases from J, with 16 bases in between. Germline V gives CDR1 SGHRS, CDR2 YFSETQ. The CDR3 loop is CASSLEVRGMGNEQFF. The CDR3 DNA reads as TGCGCCAGCAGCTTGGAGGTCCGGGGAATGGGCAATGAGCAGTTCTTC.

The V and J genes are TRBV19 and TRBJ2-7; perhaps TRBD2 as D (5 bases). CDR1 LNHDA and CDR2 SQIVND come from the germline V gene (reference sequence). This CDR3 comprises 14 residues. V lost 2 bases and J 5 bases, leaving 13 bases between the germline ends. The DNA of the CDR3 is TGTGCCAGTAGTATAAGGGAGAAACTTCACGAGCAGTACTTC. Encoded protein: CASSIREKLHEQYF.

The rearrangement uses TRBV7-3 and TRBJ2-1; a weak D match, TRBD2 (5 bases). Germline loops: CDR1 SGHTA, CDR2 FQGTGA. With 5 bases removed from V and 6 bases from J, the gap between germline ends came to 11 bases. The CDR3 extends over 13 amino acids. The CDR3 spells CASSPASSNEQFF. In DNA, the CDR3 is TGTGCCAGCAGCCCCGCTAGCAGCAATGAGCAGTTCTTC. The variable domain in full, completed from reference TRBV7-3 and TRBJ2-1, reads GAGVSQTPSNKVTEKGKYVELRCDPISGHTALYWYRQSLGQGPEFLIYFQGTGAADDSGLPNDRFFAVRPEGSVSTLKIQRTERGDSAVYLCASSPASSNEQFFGPGTRLTVL.

The chain has TRBV4-3 and TRBJ2-5; 12 nucleotides agree with TRBD2. V shed 1 base and J 4 bases; nucleotides not matched to a gene: 10. There are 18 residues in the CDR3. Germline assignment: CDR1 LGHNA and CDR2 YSLEER. The CDR3 here is CASSQATSGRLGGETQYF. CDR3 nucleotides: TGCGCCAGCAGCCAAGCAACTAGCGGGAGGTTGGGAGGAGAGACCCAGTACTTC.

The J gene is TRBJ1-2, the V gene TRBV18; TRBD1 agrees at 8 bases. This CDR3 has 15 amino acids. Unmatched junction bases numbered 7, after V lost 3 bases and J lost 4 bases. The germline V gene encodes CDR1 KGHSH and CDR2 LQKENI. CDR3 loop: CASSPQGARGYGYTF. CDR3 DNA: TGTGCCAGCTCACCGCAGGGGGCGCGGGGCTATGGCTACACCTTC.

This chain joins TRBV15 and TRBJ1-2; 9 bases map to TRBD1. The germline gives CDR1 LNHNV, CDR2 YYDKDF (reference sequence). The V gene end was trimmed by 5 bases and the J gene end by 2 bases; junction bases not matched to a gene: 9. The CDR3 contains 16 residues. Here the CDR3 reads CATSPLWDRVNYGYTF. The CDR3 DNA sequence: TGTGCCACCAGCCCCCTATGGGACAGGGTAAACTATGGCTACACCTTC.

This clone occurred once. This rearrangement joins TRBV27 to TRBJ2-3; 11 bases align to TRBD1. Germline V CDR1 and CDR2: MNHEY, SMNVEV (reference sequence). V dropped 8 bases and J dropped 4; count of bases not matched to a gene: 5. The CDR3 covers 14 residues. The DNA for the CDR3 is TGTGCCAGCCAGGACAGGGGGCTATCAGATACGCAGTATTTT. Its translation is CASQDRGLSDTQYF.

The chain carries TRBV28 and TRBJ2-3; TRBD2 matches at 7 bases. This CDR3 has 15 amino acids. V trimming: 8 bases; J trimming: 2 bases; junction bases outside the gene matches: 10. Per germline, CDR1 MDHEN and CDR2 SYDVKM. CDR3 coding DNA: TGTGCCAGCGCCGCTAGTGGGAGGGCCACAGATACGCAGTATTTT. As protein: CASAASGRATDTQYF.

V gene TRBV19 combines with J gene TRBJ1-5; 7 bases fit TRBD1. CDR1 is LNHDA, CDR2 SQIVND, per germline (reference sequence). The CDR3 is 14 residues long. The trim removed 7 bases at V and 6 bases at J, leaving 9 bases unmatched. CDR3 in amino acids: CASKRGGESQPQHF. CDR3 nucleotides: TGTGCCAGTAAGCGAGGGGGCGAGAGTCAGCCCCAGCATTTT.